There are a few counts of the clone carrying this T cell receptor (beta chain). What it binds is not known. This CDR3 is built from 14 residues. The V end lost 3 bases, the J end lost 5 bases, and 14 bases lay between the germline ends. Germline CDR1 reads MDHEN; CDR2 reads SYDVKM. TCRdb recomputed calls from the 5' RACE reads with MiXCR, one row per CDR3 protein. The sample contains 25,000 to 35,000 distinct CDR3 sequences, more than 25% of which appear only once. This specimen belongs to a study of CD8 T cells in ankylosing spondylitis. Study-wide points: A motif of seven or eight highly homologous TCR beta variants was seen as apparently characteristic of ankylosing spondylitis blood. Earlier studies detected some motif variants in reactive arthritis synovial fluid and blood. Matched ankylosing spondylitis synovial fluid reportedly contained a significantly enriched population of disease-linked clones.

V usage is TRBV28 and J usage is TRBJ2-7; a weak D match, TRBD1 (6 bases). Sequenced material: synovial fluid, either unsorted or a sorted T cell fraction (not recorded which). The sequence came from a male donor with ankylosing spondylitis. CDR3 nucleotides: TGTGCCAGCAGTTTCGGCAGGGGAGTAGACGAGCAGTACGTC. It translates to CASSFGRGVDEQYV.